The sequence of this T cell receptor (beta chain) was determined in a study of cytomegalovirus exposure and HLA in healthy donors. This PCR relied on a set of 60 Vbeta primers and 13 Jbeta primers. Only in-frame clones appear in the TCRdb table, and some are missing; sequencing was by immunoSEQ multiplex PCR. The data hold about 160,000 clones, with approximately 80% observed a single time. Germline V gene lookup returns CDR1 SGHRS and CDR2 YFSETQ. The ends lost 4 bases at V and 7 bases at J; junction bases unmatched: 17. The CDR3 totals 19 residues. The material sequenced was PBMCs. The TCR comes from a woman aged 18-30 years in good health and CMV-seronegative. The V and J genes are TRBV5-1 and TRBJ2-2, with TRBD2 matching 12 bases. CDR3 amino acids: CASSLTTSGGPRGHGELFF. In DNA form, the CDR3 reads TGCGCCAGCAGCCTCACGACTAGCGGGGGTCCTCGTGGTCACGGGGAGCTGTTTTTT.